The next 26 T cell receptor beta chains were all read from a single sample in a study of T cell responses to AZD1222 COVID-19 vaccine. Sequencing used immunoSEQ multiplex PCR; TCRdb keeps in-frame clones, though not all of them. Of 55,000 to 65,000 clones in the sample, 85% were seen once. Material: peripheral blood, obtained on day 0 of AZD1222 vaccination. The receptor set was obtained from an adult in good health.

This rearrangement joins TRBV12-3 or TRBV12-4 to TRBJ2-7; D is unresolved. V was clipped by 4 bases and J by 7 bases, with 8 bases between them. The CDR3 consists of 11 residues. The DNA for the CDR3 is TGTGCCAGCAGTTCCTATGGGGAGCAGTACTTC. It codes for CASSSYGEQYF.

The chain uses TRBV5-8 and TRBJ1-4, with D maybe TRBD1 (6 bases). Trimming stripped 4 bases from V and 7 bases from J, with 14 bases between. From germline, CDR1 is SGHTS and CDR2 YDEGEE. The CDR3 runs 14 residues. CDR3 sequence reads: CASSGGQNFEKLFF. The CDR3 DNA is TGTGCCAGCAGCGGAGGACAGAACTTTGAAAAACTGTTTTTT.

The chain links TRBV19 to TRBJ1-4; D is uncertain. This CDR3 comprises 12 residues. Germline V gene sequence: CDR1 LNHDA, CDR2 SQIVND (reference sequence). V lost 5 bases to trimming and J lost 4 bases, with 5 bases between them. This CDR3 is CASSLLNEKLFF. The CDR3 nucleotides are TGTGCCAGTAGTCTCCTTAATGAAAAACTGTTTTTT.

Only a few counts were recorded for this clone. The chain employs TRBV6-5 and TRBJ1-2, with D tentatively TRBD1 (5 bases). This CDR3 is built from 14 residues. The germline V and J ends were trimmed by 6 bases and 4 bases, with 15 bases remaining between them. Germline V CDR1 and CDR2: MNHEY, SVGAGI. The CDR3 nucleotides are TGTGCCAGCAGGGGGGTCGGGGAGGGCTATGGCTACACCTTC. The encoded protein is CASRGVGEGYGYTF.

The chain has TRBV25-1 and TRBJ1-1; D ambiguous. The germline CDR1 and CDR2 sequences are MGHDK and SYGVNS. There are 12 residues in the CDR3. Between the trimmed V and J ends, which lost 6 bases and 1 base, there was a span of 6 bases. CDR3 region: CASRERNTEAFF. Written as DNA, the CDR3 is TGTGCCAGCAGAGAGAGGAACACTGAAGCTTTCTTT.

The rearrangement uses TRBV2 and TRBJ2-1; possible D gene TRBD1, 5 bases. This CDR3 has 13 residues. V gave up 0 bases and J gave up 15 bases, with 15 bases separating them. Germline V lookup: CDR1 SNHLY, CDR2 FYNNEI. CDR3 bases: TGTGCCAGCAGTGAAGCGCTTCAGGGTTTACGGTTCTTC. This sequence encodes CASSEALQGLRFF.

The chain carries TRBV27 and TRBJ1-5; D remains ambiguous. V was shortened by 5 bases and J by 1 base, with 12 bases between the two germline ends. Per germline, CDR1 MNHEY and CDR2 SMNVEV (reference sequence). The CDR3 contains 15 residues. The CDR3 sequence is CASSTLAASNQPQHF. CDR3 bases: TGTGCCAGCAGTACCCTGGCGGCAAGCAATCAGCCCCAGCATTTT.

This clone was observed once. V usage is TRBV7-3 and J usage is TRBJ1-1, with 9 nucleotides matching TRBD1. CDR3 length: 16 residues. V gave up 5 bases and J gave up 1 base; unmatched junction bases: 8. Germline CDR1 SGHTA, CDR2 FQGTGA. The CDR3, as DNA: TGTGCCAGCAGCCTAAGCCGGGGACAGGGGAACACTGAAGCTTTCTTT. As protein: CASSLSRGQGNTEAFF.

V usage is TRBV5-4 and J usage is TRBJ2-2; 7 nucleotides align to TRBD1. Germline CDR1 is SGHNT and CDR2 is YYREEE (reference sequence). The CDR3 runs 16 residues. The V gene end was trimmed by 2 bases and the J gene end by 3 bases; junction bases not matched to a gene: 7. The CDR3 spells CASSFGGTGDTGELFF. CDR3 DNA: TGTGCCAGCAGCTTTGGTGGAACAGGGGACACCGGGGAGCTGTTTTTT.

This clone showed up just once. This sequence joins TRBV29-1 and TRBJ1-5; D gene unclear. CDR3 length equals 15 residues. Trimming took off 4 bases at V and 3 bases at J, with 16 bases between the two ends. Germline CDR1 SQVTM, CDR2 ANQGSEA. The CDR3 loop reads CSVVIFPGSNQPQHF. The CDR3 DNA is TGCAGCGTTGTCATTTTCCCTGGATCCAATCAGCCCCAGCATTTT.

The chain has TRBV5-1 and TRBJ1-1; the match to TRBD1 covers 9 bases. This CDR3 is built from 13 residues. Trimming took 7 bases from V and 6 from J; bases not matched to a gene: 7. CDR1 and CDR2 from the germline V gene are SGHRS and YFSETQ. The CDR3: CASGRDRVSEAFF. Here the CDR3 DNA reads TGCGCCAGCGGACGGGACAGGGTCTCTGAAGCTTTCTTT. The full variable domain, completed using reference TRBV5-1 and TRBJ1-1, is KAGVTQTPRYLIKTRGQQVTLSCSPISGHRSVSWYQQTPGQGLQFLFEYFSETQRNKGNFPGRFSGRQFSNSRSEMNVSTLELGDSALYLCASGRDRVSEAFFGQGTRLTVV.

This chain's CDR3 is CASSRATGTISSRDSPLHF. The CDR3 coding sequence is TGTGCCAGCAGCCGAGCGACAGGGACAATCTCAAGTCGAGATTCACCCCTCCACTTT. J is TRBJ1-6 and V is TRBV6-6, with 7 bases aligning to TRBD1. CDR1 and CDR2 from the germline V gene are MNHNY and SVGAGI (reference sequence). CDR3 length: 19 amino acids. The junction had 22 bases not matched to a gene; V was cut back by 6 bases and J by 8 bases.

This chain joins TRBV7-8 and TRBJ1-5; D call uncertain. CDR1 and CDR2 (germline): SGHVS, FQNEAQ. Trimming stripped 2 bases from V and 0 bases from J, with 17 bases between. The CDR3 loop spans 18 amino acids. The CDR3 DNA reads as TGTGCCAGCAGCTTATTAGAGAATCCTACCTATAGCAATCAGCCCCAGCATTTT. Residues: CASSLLENPTYSNQPQHF.

The V gene is TRBV5-1, the J gene TRBJ1-2, with D hard to call. This CDR3 comprises 15 residues. Trimming shortened V by 4 bases and J by 2 bases, and 15 bases separated the two germline ends. CDR1 is SGHRS and CDR2 is YFSETQ in the germline V gene. CDR3 DNA sequence: TGCGCCAGCAGCCCCTATACGCCGGCCAACTATGGCTACACCTTC. Protein product: CASSPYTPANYGYTF.

The chain links TRBV7-2 to TRBJ1-3, with D possibly TRBD1 on 5 matching bases. Per the germline V gene, CDR1 is SGHTA and CDR2 is FQGNSA. Trimming took off 1 base at V and 4 bases at J, with 11 bases between the two ends. There are 15 residues in the CDR3. CDR3 nucleotide sequence: TGTGCCAGCAGCTTAGGGAGGGACGGCGGAAACACCATATATTTT. Protein product: CASSLGRDGGNTIYF. The whole variable domain, filled in from reference TRBV7-2 and TRBJ1-3, reads GAGVSQSPSNKVTEKGKDVELRCDPISGHTALYWYRQSLGQGLEFLIYFQGNSAPDKSGLPSDRFSAERTGGSVSTLTIQRTQQEDSAVYLCASSLGRDGGNTIYFGEGSWLTVV.

The gene calls are TRBV2 and TRBJ2-1; the D gene could be TRBD1 or TRBD2 (6 bases each). The V end was cut by 3 bases, the J end by 6 bases, with 21 bases between. The CDR3 length is 17 residues. Germline CDR1 is SNHLY and CDR2 is FYNNEI. The CDR3 loop is CASSEFNGGHGLNEQFF. Written as DNA, the CDR3 is TGTGCCAGCAGTGAGTTCAACGGGGGCCATGGGCTCAATGAGCAGTTCTTC.

This chain connects TRBV19 to TRBJ2-3; D uncertain. V gave up 7 bases and J gave up 4 bases, with 12 bases separating them. The germline gives CDR1 LNHDA, CDR2 SQIVND (reference sequence). CDR3 size: 13 residues. DNA for the CDR3: TGTGCCAGTATACCGGCGGCAGCAGATACGCAGTATTTT. Its protein is CASIPAAADTQYF.

J is TRBJ1-5 and V is TRBV24-1; D is uncertain. Germline-derived CDR1 and CDR2 are KGHDR and SFDVKD. There are 14 residues in the CDR3. The V gene lost 7 bases and the J gene lost 5 bases, with 14 bases spanning the gap. CDR3 sequence reads: CATSGPLVDQPQHF. In DNA form, the CDR3 reads TGTGCCACCAGCGGACCCTTGGTTGATCAGCCCCAGCATTTT.

J is TRBJ1-2 and V is TRBV6-6, with unresolved D. Germline CDR1 and CDR2: MNHNY and SVGAGI (reference sequence). Trimming stripped 2 bases from V and 6 bases from J, with 13 bases between. The CDR3 runs to 14 residues. CDR3 nucleotides: TGTGCCAGCAGTTACCCCGGACCGGGCAATGGCTACACCTTC. Protein product: CASSYPGPGNGYTF.

The gene calls are TRBV6-1 and TRBJ1-1; no definite D call. Germline CDR1 is MNHNS and CDR2 is SASEGT. The CDR3 sequence is 13 residues long. V gave up 1 base and J gave up 5 bases, with 8 bases separating them. The CDR3 DNA follows: TGTGCCAGCAGTGAAGAGTGGGTGACTGAAGCTTTCTTT. Its translation is CASSEEWVTEAFF.

The chain is built from TRBV27 and TRBJ2-2; D unresolved. Trimming removed 8 bases from V and 4 bases from J, with 8 bases in between. Germline CDR1 is MNHEY and CDR2 is SMNVEV (reference sequence). The length of the CDR3 is 12 residues. The CDR3 region is CASAHITGELFF. Written as DNA, the CDR3 is TGTGCCAGCGCACACATCACCGGGGAGCTGTTTTTT.

The rearrangement joins TRBV6-5 to TRBJ2-5, with D perhaps matching TRBD2 (6 bases). Germline CDR1 reads MNHEY; CDR2 reads SVGAGI. This CDR3 region has 13 residues. Trimming took off 7 bases at V and 6 bases at J, with 15 bases between the two ends. The CDR3, as DNA: TGTGCCAGCAAGGTCCTGGGGAGGAAGACCCAGTACTTC. Translated: CASKVLGRKTQYF.

This clone was picked up one time. The V and J genes are TRBV6-5 and TRBJ1-1, with D perhaps TRBD1 (6 bases). Germline values: CDR1 MNHEY, CDR2 SVGAGI. V was clipped by 8 bases and J by 4 bases, with 14 bases between them. This CDR3 comprises 13 residues. CDR3 loop: CASLGAAGTEAFF. The CDR3 DNA reads TGTGCCAGCCTGGGGGCAGCGGGCACTGAAGCTTTCTTT.

The V and J genes are TRBV20-1 and TRBJ2-1; 8 nucleotides align to TRBD2. CDR1 is DFQATT and CDR2 is SNEGSKA in the germline V gene (reference sequence). J lost 7 bases, V lost 3 bases, and 11 bases had no gene match. The CDR3 contains 15 residues. CDR3 region: CSASGGGLDLNEQFF. In DNA form, the CDR3 reads TGCAGTGCTAGTGGCGGGGGGCTCGATTTAAATGAGCAGTTCTTC.

This clone has only a few counts. The rearrangement uses TRBV9 and TRBJ2-7; no reliable D call. The CDR3 runs to 14 residues. V dropped 0 bases and J dropped 1 base, with 8 bases sitting between them. Germline-derived CDR1 and CDR2 are SGDLS and YYNGEE. The CDR3 loop reads CASSVESYSYEQYF. CDR3 nucleotides: TGTGCCAGCAGCGTAGAGTCGTATTCCTACGAGCAGTACTTC. Drawing the rest from reference TRBV9 and TRBJ2-7, the complete variable domain is DSGVTQTPKHLITATGQRVTLRCSPRSGDLSVYWYQQSLDQGLQFLIQYYNGEERAKGNILERFSAQQFPDLHSELNLSSLELGDSALYFCASSVESYSYEQYFGPGTRLTVT.

The chain has TRBV5-6 and TRBJ1-5; no firm D call. The CDR3 sequence is 12 residues long. V lost 0 bases, J lost 5 bases, and 3 bases lay in between. Germline V gene sequence: CDR1 SGHDT, CDR2 YYEEEE. This CDR3 reads CASSLDHQPQHF. Written as DNA, the CDR3 is TGTGCCAGCAGCTTGGATCATCAGCCCCAGCATTTT.